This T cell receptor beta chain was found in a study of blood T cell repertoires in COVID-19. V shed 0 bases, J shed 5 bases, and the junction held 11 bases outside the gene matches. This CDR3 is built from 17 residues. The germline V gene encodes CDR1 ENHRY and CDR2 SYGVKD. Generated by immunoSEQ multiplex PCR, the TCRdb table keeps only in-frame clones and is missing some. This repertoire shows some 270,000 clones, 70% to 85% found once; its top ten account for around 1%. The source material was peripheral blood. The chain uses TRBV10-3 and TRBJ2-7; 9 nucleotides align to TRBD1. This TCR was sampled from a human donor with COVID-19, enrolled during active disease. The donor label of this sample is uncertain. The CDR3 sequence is CAISESTRQGGRNEQYF. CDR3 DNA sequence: TGTGCCATCAGTGAGTCGACTAGACAGGGGGGTCGAAACGAGCAGTACTTC.